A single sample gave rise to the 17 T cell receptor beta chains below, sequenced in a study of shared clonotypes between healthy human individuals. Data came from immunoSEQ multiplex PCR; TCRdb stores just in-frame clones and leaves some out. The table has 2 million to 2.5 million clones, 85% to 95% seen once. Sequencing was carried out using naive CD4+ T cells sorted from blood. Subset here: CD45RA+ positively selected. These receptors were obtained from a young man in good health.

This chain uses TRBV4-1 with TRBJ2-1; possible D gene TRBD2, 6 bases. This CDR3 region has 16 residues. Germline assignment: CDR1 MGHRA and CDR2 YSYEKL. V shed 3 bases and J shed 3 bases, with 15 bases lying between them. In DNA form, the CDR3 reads TGCGCCAGCAGCCATAAGACGGGAGTAGGCTACAATGAGCAGTTCTTC. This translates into CASSHKTGVGYNEQFF.

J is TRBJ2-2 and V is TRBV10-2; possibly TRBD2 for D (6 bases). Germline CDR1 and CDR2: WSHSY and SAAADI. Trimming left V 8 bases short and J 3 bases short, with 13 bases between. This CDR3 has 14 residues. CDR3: CASQPGLDTGELFF. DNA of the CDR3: TGCGCCAGCCAACCGGGACTCGACACCGGGGAGCTGTTTTTT.

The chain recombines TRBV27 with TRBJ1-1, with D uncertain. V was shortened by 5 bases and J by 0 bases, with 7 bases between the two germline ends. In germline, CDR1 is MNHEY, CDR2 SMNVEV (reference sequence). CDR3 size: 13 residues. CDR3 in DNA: TGTGCCAGCAGTCCTTGGATGAACACTGAAGCTTTCTTT. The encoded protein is CASSPWMNTEAFF.

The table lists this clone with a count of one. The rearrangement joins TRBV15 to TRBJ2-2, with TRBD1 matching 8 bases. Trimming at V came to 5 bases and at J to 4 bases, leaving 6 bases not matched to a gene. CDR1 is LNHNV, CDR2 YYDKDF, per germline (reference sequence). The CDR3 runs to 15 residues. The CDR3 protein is CATSLSRGLTGELFF. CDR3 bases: TGTGCCACCAGCCTCTCCAGGGGGCTCACCGGGGAGCTGTTTTTT.

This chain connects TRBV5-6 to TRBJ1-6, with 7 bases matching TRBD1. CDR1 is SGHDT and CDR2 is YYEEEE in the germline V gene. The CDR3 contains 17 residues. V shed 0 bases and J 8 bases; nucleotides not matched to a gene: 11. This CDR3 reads CASSLAVGGSKDSPLHF. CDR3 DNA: TGTGCCAGCAGCTTGGCGGTAGGGGGCTCTAAAGATTCACCCCTCCACTTT.

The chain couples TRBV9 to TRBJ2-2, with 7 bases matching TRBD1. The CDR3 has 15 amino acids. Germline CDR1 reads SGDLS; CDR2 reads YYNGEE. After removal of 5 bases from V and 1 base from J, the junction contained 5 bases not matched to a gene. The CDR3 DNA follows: TGTGCCAGCAGACAGGGGAACTTGAACACCGGGGAGCTGTTTTTT. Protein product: CASRQGNLNTGELFF.

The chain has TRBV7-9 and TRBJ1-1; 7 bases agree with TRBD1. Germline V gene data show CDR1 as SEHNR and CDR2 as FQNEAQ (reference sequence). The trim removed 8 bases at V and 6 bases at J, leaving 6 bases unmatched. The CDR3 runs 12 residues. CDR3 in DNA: TGTGCCAGCGGCGCAGGGGGGCCTGAAGCTTTCTTT. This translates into CASGAGGPEAFF. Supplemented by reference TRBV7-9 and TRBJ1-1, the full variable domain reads DTGVSQNPRHKITKRGQNVTFRCDPISEHNRLYWYRQTLGQGPEFLTYFQNEAQLEKSRLLSDRFSAERPKGSFSTLEIQRTEQGDSAMYLCASGAGGPEAFFGQGTRLTVV.

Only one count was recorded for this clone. CDR3 in amino acids: CASRGENIQYF. Written as DNA, the CDR3 is TGTGCCAGCAGGGGGGAAAACATTCAGTACTTC. This chain connects TRBV2 to TRBJ2-4; the D gene could be TRBD1 or TRBD2 (5 bases each). Looked up from germline, CDR1 is SNHLY and CDR2 is FYNNEI. The V and J ends lost 6 bases and 5 bases respectively, with 5 bases between them. The length of the CDR3 is 11 residues.

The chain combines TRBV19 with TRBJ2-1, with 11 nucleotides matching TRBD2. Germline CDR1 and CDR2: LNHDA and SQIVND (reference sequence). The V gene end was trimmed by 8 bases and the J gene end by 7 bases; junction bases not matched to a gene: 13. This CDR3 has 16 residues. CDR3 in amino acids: CASYVSGTSGTNEQFF. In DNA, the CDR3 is TGTGCCAGTTATGTATCTGGGACTAGCGGTACGAATGAGCAGTTCTTC.

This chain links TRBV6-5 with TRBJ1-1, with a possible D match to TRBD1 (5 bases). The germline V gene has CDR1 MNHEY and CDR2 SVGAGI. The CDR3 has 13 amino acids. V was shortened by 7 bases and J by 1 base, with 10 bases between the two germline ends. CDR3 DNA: TGTGCCAGCAACGCGAGGGGGAACACTGAAGCTTTCTTT. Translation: CASNARGNTEAFF.

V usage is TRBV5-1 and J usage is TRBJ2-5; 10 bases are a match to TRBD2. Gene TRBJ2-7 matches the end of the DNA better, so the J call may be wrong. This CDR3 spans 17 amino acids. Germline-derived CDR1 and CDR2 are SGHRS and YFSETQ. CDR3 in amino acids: CASSLAGSTSGLNEQYF. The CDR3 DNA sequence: TGCGCCAGCAGCTTGGCAGGGTCGACTAGCGGGCTAAACGAGCAGTACTTC.

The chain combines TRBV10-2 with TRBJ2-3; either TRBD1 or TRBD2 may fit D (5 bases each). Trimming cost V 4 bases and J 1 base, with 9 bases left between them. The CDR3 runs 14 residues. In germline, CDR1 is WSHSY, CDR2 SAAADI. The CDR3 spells CASSGQGRTDTQYF. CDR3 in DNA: TGCGCCAGCAGTGGTCAGGGACGCACAGATACGCAGTATTTT.

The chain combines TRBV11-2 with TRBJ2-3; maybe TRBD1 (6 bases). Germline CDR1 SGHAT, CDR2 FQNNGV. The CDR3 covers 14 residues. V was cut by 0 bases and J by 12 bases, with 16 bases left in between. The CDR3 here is CASSLDQAQGSQYF. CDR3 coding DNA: TGTGCCAGCAGCTTAGATCAGGCACAGGGTAGTCAGTATTTT.

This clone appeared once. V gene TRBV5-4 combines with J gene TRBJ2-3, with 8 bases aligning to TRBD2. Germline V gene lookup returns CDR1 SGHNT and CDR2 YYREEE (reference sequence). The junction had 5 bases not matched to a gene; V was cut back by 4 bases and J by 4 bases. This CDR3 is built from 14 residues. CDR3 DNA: TGTGCCAGCAGCACAAGCGGGAGCCCAGATACGCAGTATTTT. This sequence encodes CASSTSGSPDTQYF.

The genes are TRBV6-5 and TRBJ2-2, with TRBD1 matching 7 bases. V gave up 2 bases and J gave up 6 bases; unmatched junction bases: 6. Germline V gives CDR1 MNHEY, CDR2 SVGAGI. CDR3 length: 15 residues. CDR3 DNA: TGTGCCAGCAGTTACCTCAGGGGGTTGGCCGGGGAGCTGTTTTTT. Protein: CASSYLRGLAGELFF.

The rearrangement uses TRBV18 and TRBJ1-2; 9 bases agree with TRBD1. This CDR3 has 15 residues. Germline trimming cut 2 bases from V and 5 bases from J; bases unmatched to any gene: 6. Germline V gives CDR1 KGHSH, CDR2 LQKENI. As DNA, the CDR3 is TGTGCCAGCTCACCAACCGGGACAGGGCAGTATGGCTACACCTTC. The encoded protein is CASSPTGTGQYGYTF. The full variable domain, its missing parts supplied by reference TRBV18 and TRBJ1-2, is NAGVMQNPRHLVRRRGQEARLRCSPMKGHSHVYWYRQLPEEGLKFMVYLQKENIIDESGMPKERFSAEFPKEGPSILRIQQVVRGDSAAYFCASSPTGTGQYGYTFGSGTRLTVV.

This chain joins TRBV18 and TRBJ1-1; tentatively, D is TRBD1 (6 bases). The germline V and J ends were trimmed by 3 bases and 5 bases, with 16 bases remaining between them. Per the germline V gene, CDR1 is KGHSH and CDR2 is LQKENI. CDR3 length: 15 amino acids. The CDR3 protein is CASSPMGAGRTEAFF. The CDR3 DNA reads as TGTGCCAGCTCACCGATGGGGGCGGGGAGGACTGAAGCTTTCTTT.